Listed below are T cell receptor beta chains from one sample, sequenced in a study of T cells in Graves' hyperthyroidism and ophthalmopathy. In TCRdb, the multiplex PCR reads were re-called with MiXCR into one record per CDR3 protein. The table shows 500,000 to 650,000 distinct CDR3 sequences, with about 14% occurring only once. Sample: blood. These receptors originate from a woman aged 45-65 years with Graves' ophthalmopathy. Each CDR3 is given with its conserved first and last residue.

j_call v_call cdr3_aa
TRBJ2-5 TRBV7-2 CASSVPKTSDQQETQYF
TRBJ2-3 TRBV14 CASSEHRLAGGLTDTQYF
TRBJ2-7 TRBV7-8 CASSNQQGSYEQYF
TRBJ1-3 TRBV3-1 CASSQSSSRAIYF
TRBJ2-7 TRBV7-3 CASSLRPGLIYEQYF
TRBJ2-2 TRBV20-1 CSAPRPGGTGELFF
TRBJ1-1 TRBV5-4 CASSLAVLENTEAFF
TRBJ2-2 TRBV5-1 CASSPGSSTGELFF
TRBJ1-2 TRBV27 CASSFRARNYGYTF
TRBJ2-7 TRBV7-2 CASRNPGGPKYEQYF
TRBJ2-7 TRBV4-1 CASSHASSYEQYF
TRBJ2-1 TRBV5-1 CASSQTSGNNEQFF
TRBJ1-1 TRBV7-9 CASSGGWGERAFF
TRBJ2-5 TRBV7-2 CASSSRGGEVETQYF
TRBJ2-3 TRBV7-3 CASSLTLGTDTQYF
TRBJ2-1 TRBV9 CASSPGSGKYNEQFF
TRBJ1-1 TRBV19 CASSPGMVFEAFF
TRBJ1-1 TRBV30 CAWSAYRVGTEAFF
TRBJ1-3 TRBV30 CAWSVNSGNTIYF
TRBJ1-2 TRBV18 CASSPIQDSGYGYTF
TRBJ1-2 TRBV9 CASSVGSRQDGYTF
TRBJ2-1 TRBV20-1 CSATGTSGKNEQFF
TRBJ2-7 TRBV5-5 CASSPDRNFNEQYF
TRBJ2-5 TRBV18 CASSRAGLQYF
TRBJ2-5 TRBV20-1 CSASLLGEETQYF
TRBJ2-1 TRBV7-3 CASSPGLSLDEQFF
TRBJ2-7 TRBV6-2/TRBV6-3 CASSYQGLAATSSYEQYF
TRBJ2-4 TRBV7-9 CASSPRDGSQYF
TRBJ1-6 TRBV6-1 CASSLTLGQGGSPLHF
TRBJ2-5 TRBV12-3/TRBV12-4 CASSLARTEETQYF
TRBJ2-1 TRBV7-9 CASSHQQGGNEQFF
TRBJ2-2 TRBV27 CASSLSLAGGPGTGELFF
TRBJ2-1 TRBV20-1 CSARPFGGTSGRAHNEQFF
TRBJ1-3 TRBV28 CASGRNTIYF
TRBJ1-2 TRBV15 CATSNLILEGRNYGYTF
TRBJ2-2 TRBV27 CASSLSGQLNTGELFF
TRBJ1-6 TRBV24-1 CATSDSHRANSPLHF
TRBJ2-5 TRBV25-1 CASSDPSLGSQETQYF
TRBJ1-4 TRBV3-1 CASSQDRSDSLTNEKLFF
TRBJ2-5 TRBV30 CAWRVEGQNLETQYF
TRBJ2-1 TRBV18 CASSPNTGSNNEQFF
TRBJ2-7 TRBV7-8 CASSLGSGSHYEQYF
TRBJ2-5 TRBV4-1 CASSQAPPGGAETQYF
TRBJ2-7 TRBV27 CASKGSLSYEQYF
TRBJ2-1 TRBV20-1 CSAREFLGSYNEQFF
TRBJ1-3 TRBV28 CASRQGNSGNTIYF
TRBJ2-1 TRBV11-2 CASSLRGGRAAGEQFF